This is a list of T cell receptor beta chains from one sample in a study of T cells and Merkel cell carcinoma outcomes. Profiled with immunoSEQ multiplex PCR; TCRdb holds only in-frame clones, not every one. The sample records roughly 4,800 clones, approximately 85% being singletons. Sequences were obtained from tumor tissue from Merkel cell carcinoma. Every receptor here comes from a human donor with Merkel cell carcinoma. Each CDR3 is given with its conserved first and last residue. D genes are given only for firm matches. Clone size, where shown, is once, few, many, or a class for clones that have expanded.

J | size | D | V | DNA | CDR3
TRBJ2-1 | few | TRBD2 | TRBV11-2 | TGTGCCAGCAGCCGGAGCGGGACCTACAATGAGCAGTTCTTC | CASSRSGTYNEQFF
TRBJ2-7 | . | . | TRBV18 | TGTGCCAGCTCACGTCCTAGCTCCATATACGAGCAATACTTC | CASSRPSSIYEQYF
TRBJ2-7 | . | . | TRBV15 | TGTGCCACCTCCCCTGACAGGTGGTCCTACGAGCAGTACTTC | CATSPDRWSYEQYF
TRBJ2-5 | . | . | TRBV9 | TGTGCCAGCAGCGGTCCCCCCCTTTCGGGAGCCCAAGAGACCCAGTACTTC | CASSGPPLSGAQETQYF
TRBJ2-3 | . | . | TRBV10-1 | TGCGCCAGCAGTGTACAAGATACGCAGTATTTT | CASSVQDTQYF
TRBJ1-1 | . | . | TRBV21-1 | TGTGCCACCACCCAGGAGAACACTGAAGCTTTCTTT | CATTQENTEAFF
TRBJ2-1 | . | . | TRBV21-1 | TGTGCCAGCAGCAAGGACAGGGTAAACAATGAGCAGTTCTTC | CASSKDRVNNEQFF
TRBJ1-2 | . | TRBD1 | TRBV6-5 | TGTGCCAGCAGCCAGGGGACAGATGGCTACACCTTC | CASSQGTDGYTF
TRBJ2-2 | once | . | TRBV7-9 | TGTGCCAGCAGCTTAGGCGTGGCCGGGGAGCTGTTTTTT | CASSLGVAGELFF
TRBJ2-3 | . | TRBD1 | TRBV5-1 | TGCGCCAGCAGCTCACAGGGGACCCGCACAGATACGCAGTATTTT | CASSSQGTRTDTQYF
TRBJ2-5 | . | TRBD2 | TRBV9 | TGTGCCAGCAGCGTAGCCGCGGGGGGCCAAGAGACCCAGTACTTC | CASSVAAGGQETQYF
TRBJ2-1 | few | TRBD1 | TRBV28 | TGTGCCAGCAGTTTTTTTACAGGGGCTGGGAATGAGCAGTTCTTC | CASSFFTGAGNEQFF
TRBJ1-2 | . | . | TRBV5-1 | TGCGCCAGCGGCACCGATCCCGGGCCTAGTTCTGGCTACACCTTC | CASGTDPGPSSGYTF
TRBJ2-2 | . | . | TRBV29-1 | TGCAGCGTTGAGCCCCTCAGAGGCACCGGGGAGCTGTTTTTT | CSVEPLRGTGELFF
TRBJ1-1 | . | TRBD1 | TRBV7-2 | TGTGCCAGCAGCCCGGGGACAGGCACTGAAGCTTTCTTT | CASSPGTGTEAFF
TRBJ2-7 | few | . | TRBV19 | TGTGCCACCCGAGGAGGGGACGAGCAGTACTTC | CATRGGDEQYF
TRBJ2-3 | . | TRBD1 | TRBV11-2 | TGTGCCAGCAGCCCGCACTCGACAGGGCCAACAGATACGCAGTATTTT | CASSPHSTGPTDTQYF
TRBJ1-3 | . | TRBD1 | TRBV5-1 | TGCGCCAGCAGCCCCACAGGGGGCAGCTCTGGAAACACCATATATTTT | CASSPTGGSSGNTIYF
TRBJ1-1 | . | . | TRBV20-1 | TGCAGTGCTAGGGACGGGCCTGAAGCTTTCTTT | CSARDGPEAFF
TRBJ2-7 | . | . | TRBV14 | TGTGCCAGCGGTTGGACGGCCCTGGAGCAGTACTTC | CASGWTALEQYF
TRBJ1-3 | . | TRBD1 | TRBV7-9 | TGTGCTAGCAGCTTAGGGACAGGGAGCTCTGGAAACACCATATATTTT | CASSLGTGSSGNTIYF
TRBJ2-3 | . | TRBD2 | TRBV7-2 | TGTGCCAGCAGCGTTATAGCGGGGGCTGTGGATACGCAGTATTTT | CASSVIAGAVDTQYF
TRBJ1-2 | . | . | TRBV19 | TGTGCCAGTAGTCTTGGACAGTACTATGGCTACACCTTC | CASSLGQYYGYTF
TRBJ2-7 | few | TRBD1 | TRBV28 | TGTGCCAGCAGCCCGACAGGGCACGGCTACGAGCAGTACTTC | CASSPTGHGYEQYF
TRBJ2-7 | . | TRBD2 | TRBV6-5 | TGTGCCAGCAGCCAAAGCGGGACCCTCTCCTACGAGCAGTACTTC | CASSQSGTLSYEQYF
TRBJ2-5 | . | . | TRBV7-9 | TGTGCCAGCAGCGATAGCCGGCAGGAGACCCAGTACTTC | CASSDSRQETQYF
TRBJ1-3 | . | . | TRBV19 | TGTGCCAGTAGTATAGGTGGCTTTTACAACACCATATATTTT | CASSIGGFYNTIYF